This T cell receptor (beta chain) comes out of a study of cytomegalovirus exposure and HLA in healthy donors. Turning to the study itself: The roughly 110 validation repertoires were produced on the same platform as the roughly 660 repertoires of the first cohort. This was reported in a later analysis.

CDR3 length equals 14 residues. V was trimmed by 4 bases and J by 6 bases, leaving 18 bases between them. Germline V gives CDR1 SQVTM, CDR2 ANQGSEA. Data came from immunoSEQ multiplex PCR; TCRdb stores just in-frame clones and leaves some out. The sample holds about 60,000 clones, around nine tenths seen once. This clonotype was sampled from a young man in good health and CMV-seronegative. Sequenced: PBMCs. The V gene is TRBV29-1, the J gene TRBJ1-2, with D possibly being TRBD1 (5 bases). In DNA, the CDR3 is TGCAGCGTTGGACCAAGTGGGTGGGGCCATGGCTACACCTTC. This sequence encodes CSVGPSGWGHGYTF.